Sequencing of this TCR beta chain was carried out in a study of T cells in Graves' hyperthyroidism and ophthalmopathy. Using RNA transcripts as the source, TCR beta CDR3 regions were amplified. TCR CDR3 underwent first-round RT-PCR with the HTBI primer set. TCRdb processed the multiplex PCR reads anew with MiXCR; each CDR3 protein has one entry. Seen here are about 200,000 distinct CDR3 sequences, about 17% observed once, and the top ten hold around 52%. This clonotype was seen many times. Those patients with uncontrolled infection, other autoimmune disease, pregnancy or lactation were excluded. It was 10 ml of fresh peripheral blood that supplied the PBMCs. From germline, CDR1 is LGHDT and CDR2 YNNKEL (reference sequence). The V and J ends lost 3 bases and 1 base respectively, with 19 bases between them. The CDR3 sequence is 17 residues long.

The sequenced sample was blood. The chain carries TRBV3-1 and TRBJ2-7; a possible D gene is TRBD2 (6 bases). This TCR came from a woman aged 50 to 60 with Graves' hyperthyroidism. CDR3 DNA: TGTGCCAGCAGCCACTCATATAAGGGAGGCCGGTCCTACGAGCAGTACTTC. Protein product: CASSHSYKGGRSYEQYF.